This entry lists 22 T cell receptor beta chains sequenced from one sample in a study of PD-L1 blockade in urothelial cancer. Sequencing was performed with immunoSEQ multiplex PCR; in TCRdb, only in-frame clones are kept and a portion is missing. The table lists 86,000 or so clones, more than 75% of them singletons, with about an eighth in the top ten. Time point denoted: pretreatment peripheral blood. This material consisted of PBMCs, taken around atezolizumab (anti-PD-L1) treatment. These receptors originate from a man between 60 and 75 years old with urothelial cancer.

The chain combines TRBV20-1 with TRBJ1-1; D gene uncertain. V gave up 6 bases and J gave up 10 bases, with 15 bases separating them. The CDR3 is 11 amino acids. Germline CDR1 and CDR2: DFQATT and SNEGSKA (reference sequence). The CDR3 nucleotides are TGCAGTGCCATTGCAGGCGACGGAGCTTTCTTT. Its protein product is CSAIAGDGAFF.

The gene calls are TRBV18 and TRBJ1-2; 8 nucleotides match TRBD1. The germline V gene has CDR1 KGHSH and CDR2 LQKENI. V dropped 4 bases and J dropped 6; count of bases not matched to a gene: 4. This CDR3 comprises 13 residues. This chain's CDR3 is CASSLDRGDGYTF. CDR3 sequence (DNA): TGTGCCAGCTCACTAGACAGGGGAGATGGCTACACCTTC.

The rearrangement uses TRBV5-1 and TRBJ2-1; 13 bases align to TRBD2. Germline loops: CDR1 SGHRS, CDR2 YFSETQ. J was trimmed by 4 bases and V by 4 bases; bases with no gene match: 8. This CDR3 is built from 17 residues. The CDR3 DNA reads TGCGCCAGCAGCGCCATGACTAGCGGGGGGCCTTACAATGAGCAGTTCTTC. It specifies CASSAMTSGGPYNEQFF.

The V call is TRBV5-1, the J call TRBJ2-5; 9 bases fit TRBD1. Germline loops: CDR1 SGHRS, CDR2 YFSETQ. The CDR3 has 14 residues. With V trimmed by 4 bases and J by 5 bases, 6 bases remained unmatched. DNA of the CDR3: TGCGCCAGCAGCCTCAGGACAGGGGTCGAGACCCAGTACTTC. Amino acids: CASSLRTGVETQYF.

The chain recombines TRBV5-4 with TRBJ2-1; D is undetermined. CDR1 SGHNT and CDR2 YYREEE come from the germline V gene (reference sequence). The CDR3 is 12 amino acids. V was pared by 0 bases and J by 6 bases, with 4 bases between. Here the CDR3 reads CASSLDLNEQFF. The DNA of the CDR3 is TGTGCCAGCAGCTTGGATCTCAATGAGCAGTTCTTC.

The rearrangement joins TRBV11-2 to TRBJ1-4, with unresolved D. CDR3 length: 13 amino acids. Trimming left V 0 bases short and J 4 bases short, with 3 bases between. From germline, CDR1 is SGHAT and CDR2 FQNNGV. The CDR3 is CASSLESNEKLFF. DNA for the CDR3: TGTGCCAGCAGCTTAGAGAGTAATGAAAAACTGTTTTTT.

The CDR3 here is CASRVGGNGIQYF. CDR3 sequence (DNA): TGTGCCAGCCGCGTGGGAGGGAACGGCATTCAGTACTTC. The chain uses TRBV6-5 and TRBJ2-4; 7 nucleotides align to TRBD2. Germline values: CDR1 MNHEY, CDR2 SVGAGI. The CDR3 loop spans 13 amino acids. Trimming cost V 8 bases and J 9 bases; bases outside gene matches: 10.

A few counts support this clone. V and J are TRBV7-2 and TRBJ2-5; TRBD2 agrees at 12 bases. Looked up from germline, CDR1 is SGHTA and CDR2 is FQGNSA. The CDR3 runs 12 residues. The V segment lost 7 bases and the J segment 10 bases; nucleotides outside the gene matches: 4. CDR3 residues: CASTVTSGSQYF. The CDR3 nucleotides are TGTGCCAGCACCGTGACTAGCGGGAGCCAGTACTTC.

This chain joins TRBV5-1 and TRBJ2-7; tentative D call: TRBD2 (6 bases). This CDR3 is built from 18 residues. Between the trimmed V and J ends, which lost 5 bases and 0 bases, there was a span of 24 bases. Germline V gene sequence: CDR1 SGHRS, CDR2 YFSETQ. Here the CDR3 reads CASSSISGRLLSSYEQYF. The CDR3 DNA follows: TGCGCCAGCAGTTCTATATCCGGGAGACTATTAAGCTCCTACGAGCAGTACTTC.

CDR3: CASILTGELFF. CDR3 nucleotides: TGTGCCAGCATCCTCACCGGGGAGCTGTTTTTT. The chain recombines TRBV21-1 with TRBJ2-2; the tabulated D call, TRBD2, remains unverified against the DNA. TRBV21-1 is tagged as a pseudogene. CDR3 length: 11 amino acids.

This chain links TRBV7-9 with TRBJ1-2, with unresolved D. Trimming shortened V by 6 bases and J by 4 bases, and 15 bases separated the two germline ends. Germline CDR1 is SEHNR and CDR2 is FQNEAQ (reference sequence). This CDR3 spans 14 amino acids. The CDR3 spells CASRRDVSGYGYTF. In nucleotides, the CDR3 is TGTGCCAGCAGACGCGATGTAAGTGGCTATGGCTACACCTTC.

The chain uses TRBV27 and TRBJ1-6, with D perhaps TRBD1 (6 bases). Germline V gives CDR1 MNHEY, CDR2 SMNVEV (reference sequence). This CDR3 spans 15 amino acids. V lost 0 bases and J 9 bases, leaving 12 bases between the germline ends. CDR3 sequence: CASSLSSGRGSPLHF. In nucleotides, the CDR3 is TGTGCCAGCAGTTTATCCAGTGGCAGGGGTTCACCCCTCCACTTT.

This clone has just a few counts. The J gene is TRBJ1-3, the V gene TRBV7-2, with D maybe TRBD1 (5 bases). The CDR3 length is 16 residues. V lost 1 base and J 2 bases, leaving 12 bases between the germline ends. Germline values: CDR1 SGHTA, CDR2 FQGNSA. The CDR3 spells CASSLERGRAGNTIYF. For the CDR3, the DNA is TGTGCCAGCAGCTTAGAAAGGGGAAGGGCTGGAAACACCATATATTTT.

Concerning this clone itself: This sample includes further DNA sequences coding for the same CDR3. The V call is TRBV7-2, the J call TRBJ1-3; no clear D. CDR3 length: 13 residues. Germline CDR1 is SGHTA and CDR2 is FQGNSA. Trimming stripped 0 bases from V and 7 bases from J, with 7 bases between. The CDR3 bases are TGTGCCAGCAGCTTAGCGCGTGGTAACACCATATATTTT. Protein: CASSLARGNTIYF.

This chain links TRBV6-6 with TRBJ2-1, with a possible D match to TRBD2 (5 bases). Deletions cut 0 bases from V and 5 bases from J, with 14 bases between. The germline gives CDR1 MNHNY, CDR2 SVGAGI (reference sequence). The length of the CDR3 is 16 residues. As DNA, the CDR3 is TGTGCCAGCAGTTACTCGAGAGGGAGTTCCAACAATGAGCAGTTCTTC. Translation: CASSYSRGSSNNEQFF.

This clone was seen once. Here the CDR3 DNA reads TGTGCCAGTAGTGGACAGGGGCAAGAGACCCAGTACTTC. This sequence encodes CASSGQGQETQYF. This chain joins TRBV19 and TRBJ2-5; 9 bases are shared with TRBD1. The V gene's germline CDR1 is LNHDA and CDR2 SQIVND (reference sequence). The CDR3 length is 13 residues. Trimming at V came to 5 bases and at J to 2 bases, leaving 0 bases not matched to a gene.

The V and J genes are TRBV2 and TRBJ2-7, with 8 nucleotides matching TRBD2. Trimming cost V 4 bases and J 1 base; bases outside gene matches: 6. This CDR3 has 15 amino acids. Germline V gene sequence: CDR1 SNHLY, CDR2 FYNNEI. The CDR3 DNA sequence: TGTGCCAGCAGTGCGGAGGGCGGGGGGTCCTACGAGCAGTACTTC. Residues: CASSAEGGGSYEQYF.

The genes are TRBV5-5 and TRBJ2-3; maybe TRBD2 (5 bases). The CDR3 is made up of 13 amino acids. CDR1 and CDR2 (germline): SGHKS, YYEKEE (reference sequence). Trimming left V 5 bases short and J 4 bases short, with 11 bases between. The CDR3 nucleotides are TGTGCCAGCAGTCGCGAGGGCCCAGATACGCAGTATTTT. Its protein is CASSREGPDTQYF.

The chain employs TRBV7-6 and TRBJ2-1, with a weak D call TRBD2 (5 bases). Germline CDR1 and CDR2: SGHVS and FNYEAQ. The V end was cut by 5 bases, the J end by 5 bases, with 13 bases between. This CDR3 region has 14 residues. Here the CDR3 reads CASSKGGINNEQFF. The CDR3, as DNA: TGTGCCAGCAGCAAAGGAGGAATCAACAATGAGCAGTTCTTC.

The chain combines TRBV5-4 with TRBJ2-3, with 12 bases matching TRBD2. Germline CDR1 and CDR2: SGHNT and YYREEE (reference sequence). V was clipped by 2 bases and J by 1 base; unmatched bases: 8. The CDR3 consists of 18 residues. As DNA, the CDR3 is TGTGCCAGCAGCTTTTCTTGGACTAGCGGGGTTGGCACAGATACGCAGTATTTT. It specifies CASSFSWTSGVGTDTQYF.

J is TRBJ1-2 and V is TRBV6-5, with a weak D call TRBD1 (6 bases). The V end lost 6 bases, the J end lost 4 bases, and 12 bases lay between the germline ends. CDR3 length equals 13 residues. Germline V gene lookup returns CDR1 MNHEY and CDR2 SVGAGI. CDR3 nucleotides: TGTGCCAGCAGACCGGACAGTCCCTATGGCTACACCTTC. Translating gives CASRPDSPYGYTF.

The rearrangement uses TRBV4-2 and TRBJ2-1, with TRBD2 matching over 11 bases. From germline, CDR1 is LGHNA and CDR2 YNFKEQ. V gave up 2 bases and J gave up 2 bases; unmatched junction bases: 5. This CDR3 has 17 amino acids. Here the CDR3 DNA reads TGTGCCAGCAGCCAACCAACTAGCGGGAGCGCCTACAATGAGCAGTTCTTC. Amino acid sequence: CASSQPTSGSAYNEQFF.